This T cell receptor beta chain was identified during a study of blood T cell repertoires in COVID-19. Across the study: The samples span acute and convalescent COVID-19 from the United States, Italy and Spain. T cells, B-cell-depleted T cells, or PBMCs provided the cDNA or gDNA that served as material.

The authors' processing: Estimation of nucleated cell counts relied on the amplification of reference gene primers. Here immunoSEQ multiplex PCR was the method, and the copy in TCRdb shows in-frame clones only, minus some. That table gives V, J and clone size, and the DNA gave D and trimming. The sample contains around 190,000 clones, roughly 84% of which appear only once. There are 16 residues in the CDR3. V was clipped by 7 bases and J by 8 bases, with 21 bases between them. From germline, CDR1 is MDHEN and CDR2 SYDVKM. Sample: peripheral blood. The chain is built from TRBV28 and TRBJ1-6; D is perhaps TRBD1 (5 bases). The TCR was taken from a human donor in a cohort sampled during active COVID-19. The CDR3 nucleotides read TGTGCCAGCACCCCGGGGGTAGCCATAGGCGATTCACCCCTCCACTTT. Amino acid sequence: CASTPGVAIGDSPLHF.